Following are 30 T cell receptor beta chains from one sample sequenced in a study of PD-1 blockade in classical Hodgkin lymphoma. All trial patients relapsed after autologous stem cell transplantation. The assay was immunoSEQ multiplex PCR, and TCRdb's table has in-frame clones only and misses some. The sample consists of around 25,000 clones, 65% to 85% of them appearing once. The specimen comprised peripheral blood mononuclear cells (PBMCs), sampled before the second cycle of nivolumab. These receptors all come from a human donor with classical Hodgkin lymphoma.

V is TRBV11-2 and J is TRBJ1-4; no clear D. Germline V gene sequence: CDR1 SGHAT, CDR2 FQNNGV. This CDR3 is built from 16 residues. The germline V and J ends were trimmed by 5 bases and 2 bases, with 15 bases remaining between them. In nucleotides, the CDR3 is TGTGCCAGCAGCCCTATGGGTCAGAACACTAATGAAAAACTGTTTTTT. This translates into CASSPMGQNTNEKLFF.

This clone was seen only once. This chain joins TRBV4-3 and TRBJ1-2; 8 bases agree with TRBD1. The V gene end was trimmed by 4 bases and the J gene end by 8 bases; junction bases not matched to a gene: 9. Germline CDR1 reads LGHNA; CDR2 reads YSLEER. This CDR3 has 14 amino acids. CDR3 sequence: CASSPSQGAGGYTF. The DNA of the CDR3 is TGCGCCAGCAGCCCCTCCCAGGGGGCGGGAGGCTACACCTTC.

This chain uses TRBV20-1 with TRBJ2-4; 7 bases agree with TRBD1. This CDR3 contains 11 residues. Trimming removed 4 bases from V and 8 bases from J; junction bases left unmatched: 2. The germline V gene encodes CDR1 DFQATT and CDR2 SNEGSKA (reference sequence). CDR3 in DNA: TGCAGTGCTACAGGACAGGACATTCAGTACTTC. It yields the protein CSATGQDIQYF.

The rearrangement uses TRBV7-8 and TRBJ2-1, with TRBD2 identical over 11 bases. The CDR3 has 18 amino acids. The germline V gene encodes CDR1 SGHVS and CDR2 FQNEAQ. Trimming cost V 1 base and J 6 bases; bases outside gene matches: 11. CDR3 bases: TGTGCCAGCAGCTTAGGGGCTAGCGGGGGGTCCATCCTCAATGAGCAGTTCTTC. This gives the protein CASSLGASGGSILNEQFF.

This clone was seen a few times. The chain carries TRBV2 and TRBJ1-6; TRBD1 agrees at 8 bases. This CDR3 is 14 amino acids long. Germline V gives CDR1 SNHLY, CDR2 FYNNEI. V was clipped by 6 bases and J by 5 bases; unmatched bases: 3. As DNA, the CDR3 is TGTGCCAGCAGCTGGACAGGGAATAATTCACCCCTCCACTTT. It translates to CASSWTGNNSPLHF.

The chain recombines TRBV27 with TRBJ1-6, with D unresolved. The CDR3 is made up of 13 amino acids. The ends were cut back, 3 bases at V and 8 bases at J, with 8 bases in the middle. The V gene's germline CDR1 is MNHEY and CDR2 SMNVEV (reference sequence). In DNA, the CDR3 is TGTGCCAGCAGTTTCCTCGGGGATTCACCCCTCCACTTT. As protein: CASSFLGDSPLHF.

The rearrangement uses TRBV7-3 and TRBJ2-7; the D is unclear. The CDR3 consists of 15 residues. CDR1 and CDR2 from the germline V gene are SGHTA and FQGTGA. V lost 10 bases to trimming and J lost 6 bases, with 25 bases between them. The CDR3 bases are TGTGCCACCCAAATACCCCCGAGGCTCCATAGCGAGCAGTACTTC. It encodes CATQIPPRLHSEQYF.

The V call is TRBV6-6, the J call TRBJ1-5, with no clear D. Trimming took off 5 bases at V and 1 base at J, with 12 bases between the two ends. From germline, CDR1 is MNHNY and CDR2 SVGAGI (reference sequence). This CDR3 region has 15 residues. This CDR3 reads CASSNLGRSNQPQHF. The CDR3, as DNA: TGTGCCAGCAGTAACCTTGGGAGAAGCAATCAGCCCCAGCATTTT.

V usage is TRBV6-6 and J usage is TRBJ1-1; D is unresolved. Trimming cost V 6 bases and J 6 bases, with 11 bases left between them. The CDR3 length is 12 residues. Germline CDR1 reads MNHNY; CDR2 reads SVGAGI (reference sequence). CDR3 sequence reads: CASRVGEAEAFF. In DNA form, the CDR3 reads TGTGCCAGCAGGGTTGGCGAGGCTGAAGCTTTCTTT.

The rearrangement joins TRBV7-9 to TRBJ2-5; TRBD1 matches at 8 bases. This CDR3 comprises 15 residues. The V and J ends lost 1 base and 5 bases, in that order; junction bases with no gene match: 6. Germline V CDR1 and CDR2: SEHNR, FQNEAQ (reference sequence). CDR3 sequence reads: CASSLGAGGLETQYF. The DNA for the CDR3 is TGTGCCAGCAGCTTAGGGGCAGGGGGCCTGGAGACCCAGTACTTC.

The gene calls are TRBV2 and TRBJ2-2; 11 bases match TRBD2. The CDR3 contains 18 residues. V was clipped by 0 bases and J by 2 bases; unmatched bases: 5. Germline-derived CDR1 and CDR2 are SNHLY and FYNNEI. CDR3 DNA: TGTGCCAGCAGTGAAGCCTTAGCGGGGGGGTTTAACACCGGGGAGCTGTTTTTT. Translated: CASSEALAGGFNTGELFF.

The chain has TRBV19 and TRBJ2-1, with a possible D match to TRBD1 (6 bases). The CDR3 has 13 amino acids. CDR1 LNHDA and CDR2 SQIVND come from the germline V gene (reference sequence). V was shortened by 5 bases and J by 6 bases, with 11 bases between the two germline ends. The DNA for the CDR3 is TGTGCCAGTAGTCAACAGGGAGTCAATGAGCAGTTCTTC. Residues: CASSQQGVNEQFF.

The V and J genes are TRBV9 and TRBJ2-7; weak D call: TRBD1 (6 bases). This CDR3 region has 16 residues. V lost 1 base, J lost 1 base, and 15 bases lay in between. CDR1 SGDLS and CDR2 YYNGEE come from the germline V gene. Written as DNA, the CDR3 is TGTGCCAGCAGCGTAAGTGCCAGGGGACCTTCCTACGAGCAGTACTTC. Protein sequence: CASSVSARGPSYEQYF. The complete variable domain, with remaining parts taken from reference TRBV9 and TRBJ2-7, reads DSGVTQTPKHLITATGQRVTLRCSPRSGDLSVYWYQQSLDQGLQFLIQYYNGEERAKGNILERFSAQQFPDLHSELNLSSLELGDSALYFCASSVSARGPSYEQYFGPGTRLTVT.

In its sample, this clone ranks as hyperexpanded (1% or more). The rearrangement links TRBV14 to TRBJ1-5; D not certain. The CDR3 is 12 amino acids. Trimming pared 0 bases from V and 7 bases from J, leaving 4 bases between. CDR1 SGHDN and CDR2 FVKESK come from the germline V gene. The CDR3 sequence is CASSQDRQPQHF. CDR3 sequence (DNA): TGTGCCAGCAGCCAAGATAGACAGCCCCAGCATTTT.

This chain joins TRBV9 and TRBJ1-2; D is ambiguous. Trimming stripped 4 bases from V and 7 bases from J, with 14 bases between. CDR1 and CDR2 from the germline V gene are SGDLS and YYNGEE. The CDR3 loop spans 13 amino acids. CDR3 in DNA: TGTGCCAGCAGCCCGCCGACAAGTCTTGGCTACACCTTC. This translates into CASSPPTSLGYTF.

The chain is built from TRBV7-2 and TRBJ2-2; perhaps D is TRBD1 or TRBD2 (5 bases each). Germline V gives CDR1 SGHTA, CDR2 FQGNSA. The CDR3 is made up of 14 amino acids. V was pared by 5 bases and J by 4 bases, with 11 bases between. The CDR3 sequence is CASSNGAATGELFF. DNA for the CDR3: TGTGCCAGCAGCAACGGGGCTGCCACCGGGGAGCTGTTTTTT. Based on the CDR3 plus reference TRBV7-2 and TRBJ2-2, the full variable domain is GAGVSQSPSNKVTEKGKDVELRCDPISGHTALYWYRQSLGQGLEFLIYFQGNSAPDKSGLPSDRFSAERTGGSVSTLTIQRTQQEDSAVYLCASSNGAATGELFFGEGSRLTVL.

CDR3 residues: CASSQSRVSNQPQHF. In DNA form, the CDR3 reads TGTGCCAGCAGCCAATCCAGGGTTAGCAATCAGCCCCAGCATTTT. The V and J genes are TRBV4-2 and TRBJ1-5; tentative D call: TRBD1 (5 bases). The CDR3 consists of 15 residues. Trimming pared 2 bases from V and 0 bases from J, leaving 8 bases between. Germline CDR1 is LGHNA and CDR2 is YNFKEQ.

This clone is termed medium-sized (0.01 to 0.1%). This chain links TRBV19 with TRBJ1-4; D is unresolved. Per germline, CDR1 LNHDA and CDR2 SQIVND (reference sequence). This CDR3 has 10 amino acids. V was trimmed by 7 bases and J by 6 bases, leaving 3 bases between them. CDR3 residues: CASKDEKLFF. CDR3 DNA: TGTGCCAGTAAGGATGAAAAACTGTTTTTT.

The rearrangement links TRBV27 to TRBJ2-5; D possibly corresponds to TRBD2 (5 bases). Trimming took 4 bases from V and 5 from J, leaving 17 bases between them. The CDR3 length is 15 residues. Germline V gene data show CDR1 as MNHEY and CDR2 as SMNVEV (reference sequence). CDR3 bases: TGTGCCAGCAGTTCCGGACTGACGAACGTGGAGACCCAGTACTTC. This translates into CASSSGLTNVETQYF.

The chain carries TRBV6-1 and TRBJ2-7; D not resolved. The CDR3 has 10 amino acids. Looked up from germline, CDR1 is MNHNS and CDR2 is SASEGT. The ends were cut back, 8 bases at V and 2 bases at J, with 4 bases in the middle. CDR3 protein: CASGAYEQYF. CDR3 bases: TGTGCCAGCGGGGCCTACGAGCAGTACTTC.

By sample fraction, this clone is medium-sized. The chain joins TRBV7-8 to TRBJ2-2; D remains unclear. This CDR3 has 16 amino acids. Trimming cost V 5 bases and J 0 bases, with 13 bases left between them. Germline V gives CDR1 SGHVS, CDR2 FQNEAQ. The CDR3: CASSPRGGANTGELFF. As DNA, the CDR3 is TGTGCCAGCAGCCCCCGCGGCGGCGCGAACACCGGGGAGCTGTTTTTT.

For the CDR3, the DNA is TGTGCCAGCAGTTTAAGTTGGGCGAATGGCTACACCTTC. The encoded protein is CASSLSWANGYTF. The genes are TRBV27 and TRBJ1-2; D gene unclear. This CDR3 has 13 amino acids. The germline V gene has CDR1 MNHEY and CDR2 SMNVEV (reference sequence). Trimming stripped 2 bases from V and 6 bases from J, with 10 bases between.

This clone was seen more than once but under ten times. The chain carries TRBV18 and TRBJ2-7, with D possibly being TRBD1 (6 bases). Germline V gene sequence: CDR1 KGHSH, CDR2 LQKENI. This CDR3 comprises 14 residues. Trimming took 2 bases from V and 2 from J, leaving 10 bases between them. The CDR3 is CASSPYGQTYEQYF. CDR3 nucleotide sequence: TGTGCCAGCTCACCATACGGACAGACCTACGAGCAGTACTTC.

The chain is built from TRBV10-2 and TRBJ1-3, with 9 positions matching TRBD1. The CDR3 totals 16 residues. Germline values: CDR1 WSHSY, CDR2 SAAADI. V lost 2 bases to trimming and J lost 2 bases; unmatched junction nucleotides: 4. In DNA, the CDR3 is TGCGCCAGCAGTGAGAACAGGGGGCAGACTGGAAACACCATATATTTT. Encoded protein: CASSENRGQTGNTIYF.

This clone turned up a few times. V and J are TRBV5-4 and TRBJ1-1; the D gene is possibly TRBD1 (5 bases). The germline V gene encodes CDR1 SGHNT and CDR2 YYREEE (reference sequence). The CDR3 is 14 residues long. V lost 0 bases and J lost 3, with 9 bases in between. DNA for the CDR3: TGTGCCAGCAGCTTGGGGGGGAGGTACACTGAAGCTTTCTTT. It is translated as CASSLGGRYTEAFF.

The chain links TRBV6-7 to TRBJ1-4; D is undetermined. TRBV6-7 is recorded as an ORF, its role being uncertain. CDR3 length: 15 amino acids. V shed 4 bases and J shed 8 bases, with 17 bases lying between them. The CDR3 is CASSLTKQTREKLFF. The DNA of the CDR3 is TGTGCCAGCAGTTTGACGAAACAGACCAGAGAAAAACTGTTTTTT.

This clone came up once. The chain has TRBV5-1 and TRBJ1-4; D is possibly TRBD1 (6 bases). The CDR3 is made up of 14 amino acids. Between the trimmed V and J ends, which lost 0 bases and 7 bases, there was a span of 10 bases. CDR1 and CDR2 (germline): SGHRS, YFSETQ. The CDR3 here is CASSLVPGVEKLFF. The CDR3 DNA follows: TGCGCCAGCAGCTTGGTCCCAGGGGTTGAAAAACTGTTTTTT.

The CDR3 spells CASSPLTSGGGNEQFF. The CDR3 nucleotides read TGTGCCAGCTCACCACTGACTAGCGGGGGGGGAAATGAGCAGTTCTTC. V is TRBV18 and J is TRBJ2-1; 14 positions match TRBD2. With 1 base clipped from V and 7 bases from J, the junction kept 3 bases outside the gene matches. Germline V gene sequence: CDR1 KGHSH, CDR2 LQKENI. This CDR3 comprises 16 residues.

The chain combines TRBV5-8 with TRBJ2-7; tentative D call: TRBD2 (5 bases). The CDR3 loop spans 12 amino acids. Trimming removed 8 bases from V and 5 bases from J, with 14 bases in between. Germline-derived CDR1 and CDR2 are SGHTS and YDEGEE. The CDR3 sequence is CASGRGLHEQYF. The DNA of the CDR3 is TGTGCCAGTGGGCGCGGACTCCACGAGCAGTACTTC.

Comment on this clone: Additional DNA sequences in this sample encode the identical CDR3. The chain links TRBV6-5 to TRBJ2-1; D gene uncertain. V lost 6 bases and J 2 bases, leaving 5 bases between the germline ends. CDR3 size: 12 residues. Germline V gene lookup returns CDR1 MNHEY and CDR2 SVGAGI. CDR3 in amino acids: CASSRPYNEQFF. The CDR3 nucleotides read TGTGCCAGCAGCCGACCCTACAATGAGCAGTTCTTC.